The source of this T cell receptor beta chain is a study of human T cells and chemical hapten exposure. TCRdb re-called the RACE reads through MiXCR, storing one row per CDR3 protein. The sample consists of 55,000 to 75,000 distinct CDR3 sequences, roughly 12% of them appearing once. Time point reported: patch test 3, about 24 weeks after DPC sensitization. Treatment in this sample: therapeutic diphenylcyclopropenone sensitization with weekly scalp DPC. The CDR3 sequence is 14 residues long. Germline V gene sequence: CDR1 KGHDR, CDR2 SFDVKD. The V segment lost 7 bases and the J segment 1 base; nucleotides outside the gene matches: 2. Study-wide findings and caveats: TCRs above 1 in 1000 frequency did not change with DPC sensitization.

This clonotype was counted between two and nine times. The antigen remains unidentified. The J gene is TRBJ2-3, the V gene TRBV24-1, with 9 bases aligning to TRBD1. The TCR sequence derives from a man in his thirties or forties with alopecia areata. Some clones in this sample may be carry-over from other donors' samples. Source: whole blood, taken in connection with sensitization to the hapten diphenylcyclopropenone (DPC). CDR3 bases: TGTGCCACCAGAGGGACAGGGCGCACAGATACGCAGTATTTT. Protein product: CATRGTGRTDTQYF.